This T cell receptor beta chain was captured in a study of blood T cell repertoires in COVID-19. Overall study context: PBMCs, B-cell-depleted T cells, or T cells provided the cDNA or gDNA that made up the material.

In the original analysis: Amplified reference gene primers provided the basis for estimating nucleated cell counts. This table comes from immunoSEQ multiplex PCR, and its TCRdb copy is limited to in-frame clones, with some not included. V, J and clone size derive from that table, while D and trimming were established from the DNA sequence. The sample lists roughly 50,000 clones, 75% to 90% seen once, with around 50% in the top ten. CDR3 size: 16 residues. Germline CDR1 reads LNHDA; CDR2 reads SQIVND (reference sequence). V shed 3 bases and J shed 0 bases, with 12 bases lying between them. The TCR was taken from a man aged 65 to 85 with acute or convalescent COVID-19. Material for sequencing was peripheral blood. V usage is TRBV19 and J usage is TRBJ1-3, with D possibly TRBD1 on 5 matching bases. The CDR3 here is CASSMAGQLSGNTIYF. The CDR3 region has the DNA TGTGCCAGTAGTATGGCCGGACAACTCTCTGGAAACACCATATATTTT.